What follows are 30 T cell receptor beta chains derived from one specimen sequenced in a study of beta chain features in type 1 diabetes. The study reverse transcribed the entire isolated RNA, so it sequenced expressed TCRB transcripts. Only in-frame clones appear in the TCRdb table, and some are missing; sequencing was by immunoSEQ multiplex PCR. Of fewer than 400,000 clones in the sample, around 8% were seen once. Sequenced input: central memory CD4+ T cells from blood. The receptors shown here come from a woman under 30 in good health.

This clone was seen at least ten times. The genes are TRBV21-1 and TRBJ2-4; TRBD2 was called by the table and not checked on the DNA. TRBV21-1 is tagged as a pseudogene. CDR3 length: 13 residues. CDR3 bases: TGTGCCAGCAGATTACTAGCCAAAAACATTCAGTACTTC. Translated: CASRLLAKNIQYF.

The J gene is TRBJ2-7, the V gene TRBV2; possible D gene TRBD2, 5 bases. CDR3 size: 14 residues. The germline CDR1 and CDR2 sequences are SNHLY and FYNNEI. V shed 4 bases and J shed 1 base, with 11 bases lying between them. CDR3 DNA sequence: TGTGCCAGCAGTGTCCGGACTGAATCCTACGAGCAGTACTTC. It codes for CASSVRTESYEQYF. Full variable domain (outside the CDR3, taken from reference TRBV2 and TRBJ2-7): EPEVTQTPSHQVTQMGQEVILRCVPISNHLYFYWYRQILGQKVEFLVSFYNNEISEKSEIFDDQFSVERPDGSNFTLKIRSTKLEDSAMYFCASSVRTESYEQYFGPGTRLTVT.

This clone was seen a handful of times. The J gene is TRBJ1-2, the V gene TRBV7-2; the match to TRBD1 covers 7 bases. CDR1 SGHTA and CDR2 FQGNSA come from the germline V gene. Germline trimming cut 5 bases from V and 4 bases from J; bases unmatched to any gene: 10. CDR3 length: 15 residues. CDR3 nucleotide sequence: TGTGCCAGCAGCCGCTATAGACAGGGTACCTATGGCTACACCTTC. Amino acid sequence: CASSRYRQGTYGYTF.

This clone was seen more than once but under ten times. The V and J genes are TRBV28 and TRBJ1-1; a possible D gene is TRBD1 (5 bases). Germline CDR1 MDHEN, CDR2 SYDVKM. V lost 5 bases, J lost 4 bases, and 20 bases lay in between. The CDR3 runs to 16 residues. CDR3 protein: CASSLMRSQGGTEAFF. Written as DNA, the CDR3 is TGTGCCAGCAGTCTGATGCGAAGTCAGGGTGGCACTGAAGCTTTCTTT.

In this sample, this clone turned up a few times. The genes are TRBV27 and TRBJ2-2; D is possibly TRBD2 (5 bases). With 3 bases removed from V and 5 bases from J, the gap between germline ends came to 7 bases. The CDR3 has 13 residues. Germline V CDR1 and CDR2: MNHEY, SMNVEV (reference sequence). Written as DNA, the CDR3 is TGTGCCAGCAGTTTCGGAGGAACCGGGGAGCTGTTTTTT. Translated, it gives CASSFGGTGELFF.

The V call is TRBV7-2, the J call TRBJ2-3; the D is unclear. The ends were cut back, 1 base at V and 2 bases at J, with 10 bases in the middle. Germline values: CDR1 SGHTA, CDR2 FQGNSA. CDR3 size: 15 residues. This CDR3 is CASSLDGLNTDTQYF. CDR3 DNA: TGTGCCAGCAGCTTAGACGGCCTGAACACAGATACGCAGTATTTT.

This clone has ten or more counts. The chain links TRBV6-1 to TRBJ2-3; D is undetermined. The germline V gene encodes CDR1 MNHNS and CDR2 SASEGT. Between the trimmed V and J ends, which lost 6 bases and 1 base, there was a span of 17 bases. This CDR3 has 16 amino acids. The CDR3 spells CASSEHIMYGTDTQYF. The CDR3 nucleotides are TGTGCCAGCAGCGAACATATTATGTATGGCACAGATACGCAGTATTTT.

The chain joins TRBV15 to TRBJ2-7; 7 bases align to TRBD1. Germline CDR1 reads LNHNV; CDR2 reads YYDKDF (reference sequence). This CDR3 region has 15 residues. Unmatched junction bases numbered 3, after V lost 0 bases and J lost 1 base. The chain's CDR3 is CATSRERTGSYEQYF. As DNA, the CDR3 is TGTGCCACCAGCAGAGAAAGGACAGGATCCTACGAGCAGTACTTC. Combining the CDR3 with reference TRBV15 and TRBJ2-7 gives the whole variable domain DAMVIQNPRYQVTQFGKPVTLSCSQTLNHNVMYWYQQKSSQAPKLLFHYYDKDFNNEADTPDNFQSRRPNTSFCFLDIRSPGLGDTAMYLCATSRERTGSYEQYFGPGTRLTVT.

A few counts support this clone. The chain uses TRBV7-2 and TRBJ2-3; 7 positions agree with TRBD2. V shed 8 bases and J 4 bases; nucleotides not matched to a gene: 9. The CDR3 loop spans 14 amino acids. Germline-derived CDR1 and CDR2 are SGHTA and FQGNSA. Written as DNA, the CDR3 is TGTGCCAGCCAAGATGGGAGGGTGGCAGATACGCAGTATTTT. It translates to CASQDGRVADTQYF.

The table lists this clone with a few counts. The chain couples TRBV28 to TRBJ2-1; 8 bases agree with TRBD1. Germline CDR1 is MDHEN and CDR2 is SYDVKM. This CDR3 comprises 16 residues. J was trimmed by 7 bases and V by 5 bases; bases with no gene match: 13. The CDR3 DNA sequence: TGTGCCAGCAGTCTCTCCGGGACAGGTCTCCGGAATGAGCAGTTCTTC. It translates to CASSLSGTGLRNEQFF.

There are a few counts of this clone. The chain joins TRBV29-1 to TRBJ1-1; D is ambiguous. The CDR3 extends over 15 amino acids. Germline V gene lookup returns CDR1 SQVTM and CDR2 ANQGSEA. The V and J ends lost 0 bases and 4 bases respectively, with 15 bases between them. CDR3 loop: CSVEDLGRGGTEAFF. CDR3 in DNA: TGCAGCGTTGAAGATCTCGGTCGTGGTGGCACTGAAGCTTTCTTT. Drawing the rest from reference TRBV29-1 and TRBJ1-1, the complete variable domain is SAVISQKPSRDICQRGTSLTIQCQVDSQVTMMFWYRQQPGQSLTLIATANQGSEATYESGFVIDKFPISRPNLTFSTLTVSNMSPEDSSIYLCSVEDLGRGGTEAFFGQGTRLTVV.

The chain is built from TRBV14 and TRBJ2-1; 8 nucleotides align to TRBD1. The CDR3 totals 16 residues. Germline CDR1 and CDR2: SGHDN and FVKESK. Trimming took 0 bases from V and 8 from J; bases not matched to a gene: 9. The DNA for the CDR3 is TGTGCCAGCAGCCAAGACTCCAGGGGGCGCATCGATGAGCAGTTCTTC. This gives the protein CASSQDSRGRIDEQFF.

The chain couples TRBV28 to TRBJ2-7; 7 bases agree with TRBD2. V lost 5 bases and J lost 4; bases outside the gene matches: 8. The germline gives CDR1 MDHEN, CDR2 SYDVKM. CDR3 length: 14 amino acids. The CDR3 bases are TGTGCCAGCAGTGGACCGGGGGGTGGGTACGAGCAGTACTTC. It yields the protein CASSGPGGGYEQYF.

This clone has at least ten counts. V and J are TRBV6-5 and TRBJ2-7, with TRBD1 matching 7 bases. Germline V gives CDR1 MNHEY, CDR2 SVGAGI. J lost 6 bases, V lost 6 bases, and 11 bases had no gene match. The CDR3 has 14 residues. CDR3 region: CASSDREESFEQYF. The CDR3 DNA reads TGTGCCAGCAGCGACAGGGAAGAATCGTTCGAGCAGTACTTC.

The chain employs TRBV10-3 and TRBJ2-7, with D perhaps assigned TRBD1 or TRBD2 (5 bases each). In germline, CDR1 is ENHRY, CDR2 SYGVKD. The V end lost 6 bases, the J end lost 5 bases, and 8 bases lay between the germline ends. The CDR3 has 11 amino acids. This chain's CDR3 is CAISEGHEQYF. For the CDR3, the DNA is TGTGCCATCAGCGAGGGGCACGAGCAGTACTTC.

This chain connects TRBV5-4 to TRBJ1-2; D not certain. V gave up 3 bases and J gave up 3 bases, with 6 bases separating them. Germline values: CDR1 SGHNT, CDR2 YYREEE (reference sequence). This CDR3 contains 12 residues. DNA of the CDR3: TGTGCCAGCAGCTCGAAATACTATGGCTACACCTTC. This gives the protein CASSSKYYGYTF.

The chain is built from TRBV18 and TRBJ2-1; D gene unclear. This CDR3 is built from 12 residues. Trimming pared 5 bases from V and 2 bases from J, leaving 4 bases between. Germline V lookup: CDR1 KGHSH, CDR2 LQKENI. The CDR3 DNA reads TGTGCCAGCTCAGGGACCTACAATGAGCAGTTCTTC. Protein product: CASSGTYNEQFF. The entire variable domain, with the rest obtained from reference TRBV18 and TRBJ2-1, is as follows: NAGVMQNPRHLVRRRGQEARLRCSPMKGHSHVYWYRQLPEEGLKFMVYLQKENIIDESGMPKERFSAEFPKEGPSILRIQQVVRGDSAAYFCASSGTYNEQFFGPGTRLTVL.

There are a few counts of this clone. The rearrangement links TRBV7-2 to TRBJ1-1, with D possibly TRBD1 on 5 matching bases. Per the germline V gene, CDR1 is SGHTA and CDR2 is FQGNSA. V shed 3 bases and J shed 7 bases, with 15 bases lying between them. The CDR3 consists of 14 residues. The CDR3: CASSFQGVGDEAFF. The DNA of the CDR3 is TGTGCCAGCAGCTTCCAGGGTGTCGGGGATGAAGCTTTCTTT.

The chain joins TRBV7-9 to TRBJ2-5; tentatively, D is TRBD1 (6 bases). Per germline, CDR1 SEHNR and CDR2 FQNEAQ (reference sequence). This CDR3 comprises 13 residues. V was clipped by 5 bases and J by 4 bases, with 11 bases between them. The CDR3 here is CASSQGQRETQYF. CDR3 DNA sequence: TGTGCCAGCAGCCAAGGACAGAGAGAGACCCAGTACTTC.

The chain links TRBV25-1 to TRBJ2-3, with TRBD2 matching 10 bases. Trimming at V came to 4 bases and at J to 6 bases, leaving 7 bases not matched to a gene. Germline V CDR1 and CDR2: MGHDK, SYGVNS. CDR3 length equals 15 residues. CDR3 loop: CASSALAGAGDTQYF. Written as DNA, the CDR3 is TGTGCCAGCAGTGCCCTAGCGGGAGCTGGGGATACGCAGTATTTT. The entire variable domain, with the rest obtained from reference TRBV25-1 and TRBJ2-3, is as follows: EADIYQTPRYLVIGTGKKITLECSQTMGHDKMYWYQQDPGMELHLIHYSYGVNSTEKGDLSSESTVSRIRTEHFPLTLESARPSHTSQYLCASSALAGAGDTQYFGPGTRLTVL.

The rearrangement links TRBV7-3 to TRBJ2-3; TRBD2 matches at 16 bases. The germline V gene encodes CDR1 SGHTA and CDR2 FQGTGA. V was pared by 5 bases and J by 4 bases, with 6 bases of the junction left unmatched. The CDR3 length is 17 residues. CDR3 DNA: TGTGCCAGCAGCGCCGGGACTAGCGGGAGGGGGTCAGATACGCAGTATTTT. Its translation: CASSAGTSGRGSDTQYF.

V and J are TRBV19 and TRBJ2-3, with TRBD2 as a possible D gene (6 bases). Per germline, CDR1 LNHDA and CDR2 SQIVND (reference sequence). Trimming removed 8 bases from V and 10 bases from J, with 19 bases in between. The CDR3 sequence is 13 residues long. In nucleotides, the CDR3 is TGTGCCAGTTCCCTTAGCGGATCCCTGGCGCAGTATTTT. Protein: CASSLSGSLAQYF.

This clone was recorded a few times. The rearrangement joins TRBV11-2 to TRBJ1-2, with TRBD1 matching over 8 bases. The CDR3 is 14 amino acids. CDR1 and CDR2 from the germline V gene are SGHAT and FQNNGV. The junction had 6 bases not matched to a gene; V was cut back by 5 bases and J by 4 bases. DNA for the CDR3: TGTGCCAGCAGCGCCACAGGGGGTATCTATGGCTACACCTTC. Protein: CASSATGGIYGYTF. Drawing the rest from reference TRBV11-2 and TRBJ1-2, the complete variable domain is EAGVAQSPRYKIIEKRQSVAFWCNPISGHATLYWYQQILGQGPKLLIQFQNNGVVDDSQLPKDRFSAERLKGVDSTLKIQPAKLEDSAVYLCASSATGGIYGYTFGSGTRLTVV.

This clone has more than one count but fewer than ten. The chain has TRBV14 and TRBJ2-3; the match to TRBD2 covers 8 bases. The V gene's germline CDR1 is SGHDN and CDR2 FVKESK. The CDR3 runs to 14 residues. The J segment lost 6 bases and the V segment lost 3 bases, leaving 5 bases of the junction unmatched. CDR3 protein: CASSQGLEGDTQYF. In DNA form, the CDR3 reads TGTGCCAGCAGCCAGGGACTAGAGGGGGATACGCAGTATTTT. Using reference TRBV14 and TRBJ2-3 for the parts outside the CDR3, the full variable domain is EAGVTQFPSHSVIEKGQTVTLRCDPISGHDNLYWYRRVMGKEIKFLLHFVKESKQDESGMPNNRFLAERTGGTYSTLKVQPAELEDSGVYFCASSQGLEGDTQYFGPGTRLTVL.

This clone showed up just a few times. The chain uses TRBV4-3 and TRBJ2-6; D gene unclear. There are 17 residues in the CDR3. The V gene lost 4 bases and the J gene lost 7 bases, with 20 bases spanning the gap. Germline lookup yields CDR1 LGHNA and CDR2 YSLEER. The CDR3 region is CASSPQENPGQANVLTF. In DNA, the CDR3 is TGCGCCAGCAGCCCCCAGGAGAACCCTGGCCAAGCCAACGTCCTGACTTTC.

The chain combines TRBV11-1 with TRBJ2-1; 7 bases are shared with TRBD2. The CDR3 is 15 amino acids. The germline CDR1 and CDR2 sequences are SGHAT and FQDESV (reference sequence). V shed 5 bases and J 2 bases; nucleotides not matched to a gene: 6. As DNA, the CDR3 is TGTGCCAGCAGCCTAAAGCGGGACCCCTACAATGAGCAGTTCTTC. Its protein product is CASSLKRDPYNEQFF.

The chain joins TRBV7-3 to TRBJ2-5, with D maybe TRBD2 (5 bases). Germline CDR1 SGHTA, CDR2 FQGTGA. V was pared by 2 bases and J by 7 bases, with 14 bases between. This CDR3 region has 14 residues. DNA for the CDR3: TGTGCCAGCAGCTTATTTGCCGGGGAAAGGACCCAGTACTTC. Amino acid sequence: CASSLFAGERTQYF.

The chain employs TRBV5-6 and TRBJ1-1; D unclear. CDR3 length equals 14 residues. Per the germline V gene, CDR1 is SGHDT and CDR2 is YYEEEE. V lost 1 base to trimming and J lost 0 bases, with 7 bases between them. The CDR3 DNA follows: TGTGCCAGCAGCTTGAGGGATTTGAACACTGAAGCTTTCTTT. Its protein is CASSLRDLNTEAFF.

V and J are TRBV6-6 and TRBJ1-1; D is uncertain. The V end lost 0 bases, the J end lost 1 base, and 0 bases lay between the germline ends. The CDR3 spans 12 residues. CDR1 and CDR2 (germline): MNHNY, SVGAGI (reference sequence). The DNA of the CDR3 is TGTGCCAGCAGTTACTCGAACACTGAAGCTTTCTTT. As protein: CASSYSNTEAFF.

J is TRBJ2-1 and V is TRBV7-6, with D possibly being TRBD2 (5 bases). The V end was cut by 5 bases, the J end by 7 bases, with 9 bases between. This CDR3 spans 12 amino acids. CDR1 and CDR2 (germline): SGHVS, FNYEAQ. The CDR3 protein is CASSPAVNEQFF. CDR3 DNA: TGTGCCAGCAGCCCAGCGGTTAATGAGCAGTTCTTC.